This T cell receptor beta chain was sequenced for a study of blood T cell repertoires in COVID-19. Categorization into cohorts depended on clinical history that participants reported. Recovered Cohort 3 donors showed two negative PCRs, clearance, or symptom resolution. Under the authors' procedure: For nucleated cells, counts were estimated from reference gene primer amplification. The table came from immunoSEQ multiplex PCR; TCRdb's copy has only in-frame clones and leaves some out. Clonal size and the V and J genes are those of that table, whereas D and trimming came from the DNA. The top ten hold around 10% of the sample, which has hundreds of thousands of clones, approximately 90% seen once. This sequence originates from a woman between 45 and 65 years old who had recovered from COVID-19. Input material: PBMCs or T cells enriched from blood (not recorded which).

CDR3 amino acids: CASSPFLGGKLFF. DNA for the CDR3: TGTGCCAGCAGCCCCTTTTTGGGAGGGAAACTGTTTTTT. The chain recombines TRBV3-1 (or the pseudogene TRBV3-2) with TRBJ1-4, with no clear D. Germline lookup yields CDR1 LGHDT and CDR2 YNNKEL (reference sequence). The CDR3 has 13 residues. Trimming took off 4 bases at V and 11 bases at J, with 14 bases between the two ends.